This note documents a single T cell receptor beta chain sequence. This table comes from immunoSEQ multiplex PCR, and its TCRdb copy is limited to in-frame clones, with some not included. In the table there are 400,000 to 450,000 clones, about 90% of which are singletons. Cohort assignment relied on participant-reported clinical history. This sample was included in a study of blood T cell repertoires in COVID-19. This CDR3 spans 15 amino acids. The germline V gene has CDR1 SNHLY and CDR2 FYNNEI. V dropped 4 bases and J dropped 6 bases, with 16 bases sitting between them. The source of this sequence is a man younger than 35 who had recovered from COVID-19. Sequencing input: PBMCs or T cells enriched from blood (not recorded which). The J gene is TRBJ2-1, the V gene TRBV2; unclear D gene. The CDR3 bases are TGTGCCAGCAGTGTCGGCGGCGTAGGTTCCAATGAGCAGTTCTTC. Residues: CASSVGGVGSNEQFF.